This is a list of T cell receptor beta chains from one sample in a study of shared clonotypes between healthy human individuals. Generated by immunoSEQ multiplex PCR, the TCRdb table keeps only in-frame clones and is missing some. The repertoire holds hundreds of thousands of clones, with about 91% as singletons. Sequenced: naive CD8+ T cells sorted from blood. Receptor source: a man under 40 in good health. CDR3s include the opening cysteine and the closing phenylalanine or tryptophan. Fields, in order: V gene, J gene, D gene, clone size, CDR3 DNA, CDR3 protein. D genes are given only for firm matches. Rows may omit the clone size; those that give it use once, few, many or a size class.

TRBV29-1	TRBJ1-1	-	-	TGCAGCGTCCAGCCGGGGAACACTGAAGCTTTCTTT	CSVQPGNTEAFF
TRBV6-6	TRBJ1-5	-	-	TGTGCCAGCAGTTATTTGTACAGGGCGAATCAGCCCCAGCATTTT	CASSYLYRANQPQHF
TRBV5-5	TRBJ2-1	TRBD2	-	TGTGCCAGCAGCTTGTTGCGGGAGGCGGACCGTGAGCAGTTCTTC	CASSLLREADREQFF
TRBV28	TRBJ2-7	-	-	TGTGCCAGCAGTCCCCATAATGGTCACTACGAGCAGTACTTC	CASSPHNGHYEQYF
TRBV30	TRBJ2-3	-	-	TGTGCCTGGAGTGTAACGGGGGCAGATACGCAGTATTTT	CAWSVTGADTQYF
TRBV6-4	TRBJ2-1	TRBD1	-	TGTGCCAGCAGTGACTGGAGACAGGGGATCCGTGAGCAGTTCTTC	CASSDWRQGIREQFF
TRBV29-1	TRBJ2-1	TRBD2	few	TGCAGCGTTGAGAGCGGGAGTGATGAGCAGTTCTTC	CSVESGSDEQFF
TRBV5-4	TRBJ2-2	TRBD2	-	TGTGCCAGCAGCCTGCTGGGAGCGGGAAGTTTGAGAACGGGGGAGCTGTTTTTT	CASSLLGAGSLRTGELFF
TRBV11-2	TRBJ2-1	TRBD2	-	TGTGCCAGCAGCAAAGGGACTAGCGGGAGGAACTACAATGAGCAGTTCTTC	CASSKGTSGRNYNEQFF
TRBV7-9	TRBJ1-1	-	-	TGTGCCAGCAGCTTAGATGGGGCGCGGAACACTGAAGCTTTCTTT	CASSLDGARNTEAFF
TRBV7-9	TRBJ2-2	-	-	TGTGCCAGCACCCCCTCAACCGGAGGGGGCGCCGGGGAGCTGTTTTTT	CASTPSTGGGAGELFF
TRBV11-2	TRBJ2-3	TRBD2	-	TGTGCCAGCAGCTCAGAGCGGGAGGGATCTGATACGCAGTATTTT	CASSSEREGSDTQYF
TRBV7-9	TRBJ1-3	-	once	TGTGCCAGCAGCTTAGGGGAAGGGACTAACTCTGGAAACACCATATATTTT	CASSLGEGTNSGNTIYF
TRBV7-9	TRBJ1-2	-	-	TGTGCCAGCAGCTTCACTTCCAACTATGGCTACACCTTC	CASSFTSNYGYTF
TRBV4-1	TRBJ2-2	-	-	TGCGCCAGCAGCCAAGATTTTACCGGGGAGCTGTTTTTT	CASSQDFTGELFF
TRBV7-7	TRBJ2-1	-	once	TGTGCTAGCAGCTTAGCTGACCGGGCGGGGAACAATGAGCAGTTCTTC	CASSLADRAGNNEQFF
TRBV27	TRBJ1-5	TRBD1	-	TGTGCCAGCAGTTTAGAAGGTAGGACAGGAAGCAATCAGCCCCAGCATTTT	CASSLEGRTGSNQPQHF
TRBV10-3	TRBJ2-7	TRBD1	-	TGTGCCATCAGTGTAGGGACAGGATACGAGCAGTACTTC	CAISVGTGYEQYF
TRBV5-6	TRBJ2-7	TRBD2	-	TGTGCCAGCAGCCATGACAGACTAGCTAGCTCCTACGAGCAGTACTTC	CASSHDRLASSYEQYF
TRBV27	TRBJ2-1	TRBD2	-	TGTGCCAGCAGTTTATCCCCCCTAGCGGACAATGAGCAGTTCTTC	CASSLSPLADNEQFF
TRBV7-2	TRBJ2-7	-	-	TGTGCCAGCAGCTCCGGGGTCTCCTACGAGCAGTACTTC	CASSSGVSYEQYF
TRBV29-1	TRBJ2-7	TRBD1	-	TGCAGCGCTAGTGGGACAGGGGCCAACTACGAGCAGTACTTC	CSASGTGANYEQYF
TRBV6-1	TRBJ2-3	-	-	TGTGCCAGCAGTCTTCTTAGCACAGATACGCAGTATTTT	CASSLLSTDTQYF
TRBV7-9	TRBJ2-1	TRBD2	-	TGTGCCAGCAGCCCCGCCGGGACGACAAGCGGGAGCGAGCAGTTCTTC	CASSPAGTTSGSEQFF
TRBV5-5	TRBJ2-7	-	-	TGTGCCAGCAGCGCCGACTCCGCCAACTACGAGCAGTACTTC	CASSADSANYEQYF
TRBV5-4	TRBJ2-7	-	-	TGTGCCAGCAGTTCGGGACACAGCTACGAGCAGTACTTC	CASSSGHSYEQYF
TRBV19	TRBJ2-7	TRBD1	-	TGTGCCAGTGCCAGGGACAGGCAATCCTACGAGCAGTACTTC	CASARDRQSYEQYF
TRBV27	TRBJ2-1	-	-	TGTGCCAGCGGGGGGATCTACAATGAGCAGTTCTTC	CASGGIYNEQFF
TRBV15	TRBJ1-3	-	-	TGTGCCACCACCGGGGGCCTCTCTGGAAACACCATATATTTT	CATTGGLSGNTIYF
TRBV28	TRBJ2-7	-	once	TGTGCCAGCAGTTTACGGGAAACCTACGAGCAGTACTTC	CASSLRETYEQYF
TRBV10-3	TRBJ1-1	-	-	TGTGCCACCTATGAACAGGGAAAGACTGAAGCTTTCTTT	CATYEQGKTEAFF
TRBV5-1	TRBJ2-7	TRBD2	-	TGCGCCAGCAGCTTGGCGGGACTAGCGGGTAGGCACGAGCAGTACTTC	CASSLAGLAGRHEQYF